These 20 T cell receptor beta chains share one sample of origin, sequenced in a study of vaccination and CD4 T cells after COVID-19. Sequencing of cultured CD4+ T cell DNA used the Oncomine TCR Beta short-read assay. TCRdb reprocessed the PCR reads via MiXCR and lists one record per CDR3 protein. The profile covers about 13,000 distinct CDR3 sequences, with more than 55% appearing a single time and less than 20% taken by the ten largest. Antigens of these TCRs are unknown. Treatment: roughly ten-day PBMC culture with coronavirus spike peptide pools or control peptides (ViraFEST assay). Sequences were derived from cultured CD4+ T cells from blood, sampled after SARS-CoV-2 vaccination. The source of these receptors is a human donor with COVID-19.

The chain carries TRBV4-2 and TRBJ1-6, with a possible D match to TRBD1 (6 bases). Germline V gene sequence: CDR1 LGHNA, CDR2 YNFKEQ. Trimming took off 4 bases at V and 5 bases at J, with 15 bases between the two ends. The CDR3 is made up of 16 amino acids. The CDR3 bases are TGTGCCAGCAGCCTCCTCGGACAGACAGATAATTCACCCCTCCACTTT. Translating gives CASSLLGQTDNSPLHF.

There are a few counts of this clonotype. This chain uses TRBV20-1 with TRBJ1-2, with TRBD1 as a possible D gene (5 bases). The germline V gene has CDR1 DFQATT and CDR2 SNEGSKA (reference sequence). The CDR3 contains 16 residues. V lost 6 bases to trimming and J lost 0 bases, with 20 bases between them. CDR3 bases: TGCAGTGCCAGGGCCCTGGGCGAACAAACTAACTATGGCTACACCTTC. Its translation: CSARALGEQTNYGYTF.

This clonotype was observed a handful of times. The rearrangement uses TRBV7-9 and TRBJ1-5, with 7 positions matching TRBD1. Germline V gene data show CDR1 as SEHNR and CDR2 as FQNEAQ (reference sequence). The CDR3 runs to 14 residues. V lost 5 bases and J lost 2; bases outside the gene matches: 3. The CDR3 coding sequence is TGTGCCAGCAGCGTCGGACAGGGCAATCAGCCCCAGCATTTT. Its protein product is CASSVGQGNQPQHF.

J is TRBJ2-7 and V is TRBV28; 8 bases line up with TRBD2. There are 16 residues in the CDR3. Germline V CDR1 and CDR2: MDHEN, SYDVKM. Losses at the gene ends were 4 bases for V and 3 bases for J; bases not matched to a gene: 11. The CDR3 is CASSSWRGDLVYEQYF. In nucleotides, the CDR3 is TGTGCCAGCAGTTCCTGGCGGGGGGATTTGGTCTACGAGCAGTACTTC.

The sample holds a few counts of this clonotype. The chain has TRBV2 and TRBJ1-2; 9 nucleotides match TRBD1. CDR1 is SNHLY and CDR2 is FYNNEI in the germline V gene. There are 16 residues in the CDR3. After removal of 5 bases from V and 8 bases from J, the junction contained 15 bases not matched to a gene. The CDR3 reads CASSWGQGGGLGGYTF. The CDR3 DNA reads TGTGCCAGCAGTTGGGGACAGGGAGGGGGCCTTGGAGGCTACACCTTC.

This clonotype occurred a few times. V and J are TRBV20-1 and TRBJ1-2, with D tentatively TRBD1 (5 bases). The V end lost 5 bases, the J end lost 4 bases, and 14 bases lay between the germline ends. The CDR3 totals 13 residues. Germline loops: CDR1 DFQATT, CDR2 SNEGSKA (reference sequence). The CDR3: CSADSTGVYGYTF. CDR3 bases: TGCAGTGCTGATTCTACAGGAGTCTATGGCTACACCTTC.

The chain uses TRBV27 and TRBJ2-5, with 13 bases fitting TRBD2. CDR1 and CDR2 (germline): MNHEY, SMNVEV (reference sequence). J was trimmed by 5 bases and V by 6 bases; bases with no gene match: 9. The length of the CDR3 is 16 residues. The CDR3 sequence is CASSSILAGGRETQYF. For the CDR3, the DNA is TGTGCCAGCAGCTCCATACTAGCGGGGGGGAGGGAGACCCAGTACTTC.

This clonotype came up a few times. The chain recombines TRBV20-1 with TRBJ2-2, with TRBD2 matching 7 bases. The trim removed 2 bases at V and 2 bases at J, leaving 5 bases unmatched. The CDR3 loop spans 15 amino acids. Germline V gene lookup returns CDR1 DFQATT and CDR2 SNEGSKA (reference sequence). The CDR3 is CSARRASGNTGELFF. The CDR3 DNA sequence: TGCAGTGCTAGACGGGCTAGCGGAAACACCGGGGAGCTGTTTTTT.

The V call is TRBV6-1, the J call TRBJ1-1, with D perhaps TRBD1 (5 bases). The CDR3 spans 15 residues. The V gene's germline CDR1 is MNHNS and CDR2 SASEGT. Trimming cost V 2 bases and J 8 bases, with 18 bases left between them. This chain's CDR3 is CASSELSGGTTEAFF. CDR3 nucleotide sequence: TGTGCCAGCAGTGAACTGAGTGGAGGGACGACGGAAGCTTTCTTT.

V usage is TRBV7-2 and J usage is TRBJ1-1, with D uncertain. The germline V gene encodes CDR1 SGHTA and CDR2 FQGNSA. V gave up 6 bases and J gave up 3 bases, with 14 bases separating them. This CDR3 comprises 14 residues. CDR3 protein: CASSHNSGYTEAFF. The CDR3 region has the DNA TGTGCCAGCAGTCACAATTCAGGATACACTGAAGCTTTCTTT.

The CDR3 sequence: CSATQVLGVSNQPQHF. CDR3 bases: TGCAGTGCTACCCAGGTACTAGGGGTTAGCAATCAGCCCCAGCATTTT. This chain joins TRBV20-1 and TRBJ1-5; possible D gene TRBD1, 5 bases. The V end was cut by 4 bases, the J end by 0 bases, with 16 bases between. The CDR3 length is 16 residues. Germline assignment: CDR1 DFQATT and CDR2 SNEGSKA (reference sequence).

The V call is TRBV6-1, the J call TRBJ2-3; 8 bases line up with TRBD1. The CDR3 runs to 18 residues. Germline V gene sequence: CDR1 MNHNS, CDR2 SASEGT. J was trimmed by 1 base and V by 6 bases; bases with no gene match: 15. CDR3: CASSPLGAQGVRTDTQYF. The CDR3 region has the DNA TGTGCCAGCAGCCCCCTGGGGGCACAGGGGGTCCGCACAGATACGCAGTATTTT.

The rearrangement links TRBV7-8 to TRBJ1-6, with D unclear. Germline V gene lookup returns CDR1 SGHVS and CDR2 FQNEAQ. Trimming removed 2 bases at V and 7 bases at J, with 9 bases between. The CDR3 runs 14 residues. In DNA, the CDR3 is TGTGCCAGCAGCTTAACTCATATAAATTCACCCCTCCACTTT. Residues: CASSLTHINSPLHF.

The rearrangement links TRBV6-1 to TRBJ1-6, with unresolved D. Germline V gene sequence: CDR1 MNHNS, CDR2 SASEGT. The CDR3 is made up of 13 amino acids. V lost 5 bases, J lost 3 bases, and 5 bases lay in between. CDR3 coding DNA: TGTGCCAGCAGTCTGGGCTATAATTCACCCCTCCACTTT. Translation gives CASSLGYNSPLHF.

This clonotype was found a few times. This chain uses TRBV10-2 with TRBJ1-5; TRBD1 agrees at 11 bases. This CDR3 is 14 amino acids long. The germline V gene has CDR1 WSHSY and CDR2 SAAADI. The ends lost 4 bases at V and 6 bases at J; junction bases unmatched: 2. CDR3 region: CASSGGTGGQPQHF. The CDR3 DNA follows: TGCGCCAGCAGTGGGGGGACAGGGGGTCAGCCCCAGCATTTT.

The DNA for the CDR3 is TGCAGTGCTGGGCCCCCTGGTGAGCAGTACTTC. Protein sequence: CSAGPPGEQYF. V usage is TRBV20-1 and J usage is TRBJ2-7; D is ambiguous. Per germline, CDR1 DFQATT and CDR2 SNEGSKA (reference sequence). Deletions cut 5 bases from V and 7 bases from J, with 12 bases between. The CDR3 totals 11 residues.

Note on this clonotype: The germline gene is not matched at one end of the junction; a read error may be the cause. The chain couples TRBV20-1 to TRBJ2-3, with 7 bases fitting TRBD2. The CDR3 covers 12 residues. CDR1 is DFQATT, CDR2 SNEGSKA, per germline (reference sequence). The CDR3 is CSVRLAADTQYF. The CDR3 nucleotides read TGCAGTGTTAGACTAGCTGCAGATACGCAGTATTTT.

V is TRBV2 and J is TRBJ1-6; the D is unclear. The germline V gene encodes CDR1 SNHLY and CDR2 FYNNEI. CDR3 size: 15 residues. V lost 1 base, J lost 7 bases, and 11 bases lay in between. CDR3 loop: CASSEGGLRNSPLHF. CDR3 DNA sequence: TGTGCCAGCAGTGAAGGTGGGCTCCGCAATTCACCCCTCCACTTT.

J is TRBJ1-2 and V is TRBV20-1; the D is unclear. This CDR3 has 13 amino acids. The germline CDR1 and CDR2 sequences are DFQATT and SNEGSKA (reference sequence). Trimming removed 3 bases at V and 0 bases at J, with 8 bases between. DNA for the CDR3: TGCAGTGCTAGGCCCGCTTCTAACTATGGCTACACCTTC. This codes for CSARPASNYGYTF.

The chain recombines TRBV7-2 with TRBJ2-7; D is possibly TRBD1 (6 bases). CDR3 length: 12 amino acids. The germline V gene encodes CDR1 SGHTA and CDR2 FQGNSA. V was pared by 6 bases and J by 4 bases, with 10 bases between. The CDR3 DNA sequence: TGTGCCAGCAGTACAGGGTTTTACGAGCAGTACTTC. This encodes CASSTGFYEQYF.